The 3 T cell receptor beta chains reported below all come from one sample, sequenced in a study of blood T cell repertoires in COVID-19. TCRdb's table, derived via immunoSEQ multiplex PCR, lists solely in-frame clones and lacks some. The table includes some 28,000 clones, roughly 85% detected once. The sample comprised peripheral blood. These receptors all stem from a human donor in a cohort sampled during active COVID-19.

The chain couples TRBV6-1 to TRBJ1-3, with 7 positions matching TRBD1. Trimming at V came to 2 bases and at J to 8 bases, leaving 9 bases not matched to a gene. Germline loops: CDR1 MNHNS, CDR2 SASEGT. This CDR3 has 15 amino acids. CDR3 DNA: TGTGCCAGCAGTGAACAGGAAGGGGGCTGGGACACCATATATTTT. Amino acid sequence: CASSEQEGGWDTIYF.

The V call is TRBV6-5, the J call TRBJ1-5; 8 nucleotides agree with TRBD1. V gave up 4 bases and J gave up 5 bases; unmatched junction bases: 7. Looked up from germline, CDR1 is MNHEY and CDR2 is SVGAGI. The CDR3 has 15 residues. CDR3 residues: CASSSGRGPDQPQHF. The DNA of the CDR3 is TGTGCCAGCAGTTCCGGCAGGGGGCCTGATCAGCCCCAGCATTTT.

The chain has TRBV30 and TRBJ1-2; TRBD1 aligns across 7 bases. The CDR3 is made up of 16 amino acids. The germline gives CDR1 GTSNPN, CDR2 SVGIG (reference sequence). Trimming took 1 base from V and 5 from J; bases not matched to a gene: 13. CDR3 nucleotides: TGTGCCTGGAGTGCTTTACAACAGGGGAGAGGGTATGGCTACACCTTC. Its protein is CAWSALQQGRGYGYTF.